The 6 T cell receptor beta chains presented below share a single source sample, sequenced in a study of blood T cell repertoires in COVID-19 (dated by TCRdb to about 2020). The library was made by the immunoSEQ multiplex PCR assay. The clones in this table, taken by TCRdb from immuneACCESS, are in-frame only. Not every clone is retained; where verified, under half of the shortfall comes from an unresolved V gene, and the cause of the rest is unknown. Within this sample are about 140,000 clones, with about three quarters of them counted one time only. Of the sample, approximately 9% is held by the ten largest clones. The sequencing input was peripheral blood. The receptors shown here come from a woman between 45 and 60 years old with active or convalescent COVID-19.

With respect to this clone: A clone one base away is much larger, so this may be a read error. The chain uses TRBV5-1 and TRBJ2-1; 7 nucleotides match TRBD1. The CDR3 runs 14 residues. The V gene end was trimmed by 4 bases and the J gene end by 0 bases; junction bases not matched to a gene: 1. From germline, CDR1 is SGHRS and CDR2 YFSETQ. The CDR3 DNA reads TGCGCCAGCAGCGGGGACAGCTCCTACAATGAGCAGTTCTTC. As protein: CASSGDSSYNEQFF.

V and J are TRBV4-3 and TRBJ1-2; D remains ambiguous. The CDR3 covers 15 residues. Per the germline V gene, CDR1 is LGHNA and CDR2 is YSLEER. With 1 base removed from V and 4 bases from J, the gap between germline ends came to 13 bases. The CDR3 here is CASSQGARQFYGYTF. CDR3 in DNA: TGCGCCAGCAGCCAAGGAGCCAGGCAATTCTATGGCTACACCTTC.

Only a few counts were recorded for this clone. The gene calls are TRBV21-1 and TRBJ2-7; TRBD2 is the table's D call, not checked against the DNA. TRBV21-1 is a pseudogene. The CDR3 loop spans 16 amino acids. CDR3 protein: CASIGMPRAGGFEQYF. In nucleotides, the CDR3 is TGTGCCAGCATCGGGATGCCACGGGCGGGGGGGTTCGAGCAGTACTTC.

The chain recombines TRBV12-3 or TRBV12-4 with TRBJ1-5; the match to TRBD1 covers 7 bases. The CDR3 runs to 13 residues. Germline trimming cut 5 bases from V and 11 bases from J; bases unmatched to any gene: 9. DNA for the CDR3: TGTGCCAGCAGTCCCCAGGGGGGTTCGGCCCAGCATTTT. Translating it yields CASSPQGGSAQHF.

The chain has TRBV18 and TRBJ1-2; TRBD1 aligns across 7 bases. Germline trimming cut 0 bases from V and 0 bases from J; bases unmatched to any gene: 7. In germline, CDR1 is KGHSH, CDR2 LQKENI. The CDR3 is 17 amino acids. The DNA of the CDR3 is TGTGCCAGCTCACCACCTGAGGACAGGTTGTCTAACTATGGCTACACCTTC. Its protein is CASSPPEDRLSNYGYTF.

The V and J genes are TRBV30 and TRBJ1-2, with D possibly being TRBD1 (6 bases). Germline V CDR1 and CDR2: GTSNPN, SVGIG (reference sequence). The CDR3 is 12 residues long. Trimming removed 8 bases at V and 6 bases at J, with 16 bases between. CDR3 DNA: TGTGCCACCGAGCGGGGGCAGGATGGCTACACCTTC. It specifies CATERGQDGYTF. Supplemented by reference TRBV30 and TRBJ1-2, the full variable domain reads SQTIHQWPATLVQPVGSPLSLECTVEGTSNPNLYWYRQAAGRGLQLLFYSVGIGQISSEVPQNLSASRPQDRQFILSSKKLLLSDSGFYLCATERGQDGYTFGSGTRLTVV.